The T cell receptor beta chain described here comes from a study of shared clonotypes between healthy human individuals. Method: immunoSEQ multiplex PCR; TCRdb's copy keeps in-frame clones and lacks some. The repertoire includes roughly 2,500,000 clones, over 85% of them detected once, and 0.36% sits in the top ten. This clone showed up many times. As yet, its antigen is unknown. Whole-study findings and limits: Rarefaction analysis demonstrated incomplete sorted-subset sequencing notwithstanding large depth.

Germline assignment: CDR1 SGHAT and CDR2 FQNNGV. There are 13 residues in the CDR3. The V end lost 3 bases, the J end lost 7 bases, and 9 bases lay between the germline ends. The rearrangement uses TRBV11-2 and TRBJ1-4; no firm D call. Sequencing input: naive CD4+ T cells from PBMCs. Regarding subset: CD45RA+ positively selected. The sequence was collected from a young man in good health. Some clones in this sample may be carry-over from other donors' samples. CDR3: CASSFPGAEKLFF. Written as DNA, the CDR3 is TGTGCCAGCAGCTTTCCCGGAGCTGAAAAACTGTTTTTT.